This TCR beta chain was sequenced for a study of breast tumors, draining lymph nodes, adjacent tissues. Findings and caveats of the study: Findings are consistent with lymph node origin and intratumoral expansion of most tumor T cells. Tumor repertoires ranked between lymph nodes and nontumor tissue in diversity, with V and J gene preferences. Tumor T cell lymph node origin was a supported hypothesis, not proven. Compared with basal-like, luminal-like tumors shared significantly more repertoire with nontumor tissue.

One entry per CDR3 protein, called by TCRdb with MiXCR from the multiplex PCR reads. The table includes 12,000 or so distinct CDR3 sequences, about 36% detected once. This clonotype is medium-sized (0.01 to 0.1%) in the sample. As yet, its antigen is unknown. The CDR3 extends over 14 amino acids. J was trimmed by 8 bases and V by 6 bases; bases with no gene match: 11. Germline values: CDR1 DFQATT, CDR2 SNEGSKA (reference sequence). V is TRBV20-1 and J is TRBJ1-4, with 8 bases fitting TRBD1. Sequencing was done on a sample of breast tumor tissue. The clonotype comes from a female donor with breast cancer. Some clones in this sample may be carry-over from other donors' samples. CDR3 DNA: TGCAGTGCCCAGTTGGCAGGGGGCAAAGAAAAACTGTTTTTT. It codes for CSAQLAGGKEKLFF.